The 22 T cell receptor beta chains given below trace back to one sample, sequenced in a study of T and B cells in COVID-19 patients. TRB was amplified from about 240-490 ng of blood genomic DNA. Multiplex PCR with BIOMED2 TRB-A/B primer pools amplified TRB rearrangements. Each CDR3 protein gets one entry after TCRdb re-called the multiplex PCR reads with MiXCR. Of roughly 6,000 distinct CDR3 sequences listed, 25% to 40% were seen once; the top ten hold 57%. The sequenced sample was blood. Receptors were obtained from a human donor with active COVID-19.

The chain links TRBV20-1 to TRBJ2-7; the match to TRBD2 covers 8 bases. Unmatched junction bases numbered 5, after V lost 3 bases and J lost 1 base. The CDR3 is 14 amino acids. The germline V gene has CDR1 DFQATT and CDR2 SNEGSKA (reference sequence). The CDR3 DNA reads as TGCAGTGCTAGGATTCAGCGGGGGTCCTACGAGCAGTACTTC. This codes for CSARIQRGSYEQYF.

This clonotype was observed once. The rearrangement joins TRBV5-1 to TRBJ2-1, with TRBD1 as a possible D gene (6 bases). Germline-derived CDR1 and CDR2 are SGHRS and YFSETQ. Trimming cost V 3 bases and J 10 bases, with 14 bases left between them. The CDR3 loop spans 13 amino acids. The CDR3 bases are TGCGCCAGCAGCTCGGACAGTCTGTCCGAGCAGTTCTTC. Amino acids: CASSSDSLSEQFF.

A remark on this clonotype: Compared with germline, one end of the junction differs, possibly owing to a read error. The V gene is TRBV5-3, the J gene TRBJ1-6; 9 bases are a match to TRBD1. TRBV5-3 is an open reading frame whose function is uncertain. The CDR3 is 14 amino acids. The CDR3 protein is CASSLTGGNSPLHF. Written as DNA, the CDR3 is TGCGCCAGCAGCTTGACAGGGGGTAATTCACCCCTCCACTTT.

The chain couples TRBV20-1 to TRBJ2-3, with 11 bases fitting TRBD2. CDR1 and CDR2 from the germline V gene are DFQATT and SNEGSKA (reference sequence). V shed 8 bases and J 4 bases; nucleotides not matched to a gene: 8. The CDR3 contains 14 residues. CDR3 in DNA: TGCAGTACCTCCGGACTAGCGGGCTCAGATACGCAGTATTTT. Its protein product is CSTSGLAGSDTQYF.

This clonotype was counted between two and nine times. CDR3 nucleotides: TGTGCCAGCAGTTACCCAGACACGAACACTGAAGCTTTCTTT. Translating gives CASSYPDTNTEAFF. The chain combines TRBV6-5 with TRBJ1-1; D unclear. Trimming cost V 2 bases and J 1 base, with 8 bases left between them. The V gene's germline CDR1 is MNHEY and CDR2 SVGAGI. The CDR3 sequence is 14 residues long.

A few counts support this clonotype. V and J are TRBV6-5 and TRBJ2-3; a possible D gene is TRBD1 (6 bases). Germline values: CDR1 MNHEY, CDR2 SVGAGI. The CDR3 covers 15 residues. V was trimmed by 11 bases and J by 2 bases, leaving 20 bases between them. CDR3 DNA: TGTGCCTCCTCCTTGGGACACAACCCCACAGATACGCAGTATTTT. Translation gives CASSLGHNPTDTQYF.

This clonotype was recorded a few times. The chain combines TRBV18 with TRBJ1-1, with D perhaps TRBD1 (5 bases). The ends were cut back, 2 bases at V and 8 bases at J, with 15 bases in the middle. CDR1 KGHSH and CDR2 LQKENI come from the germline V gene. The CDR3 has 14 amino acids. The CDR3 sequence is CASSPMTESREAFF. For the CDR3, the DNA is TGTGCCAGCTCACCAATGACAGAGAGCAGGGAAGCTTTCTTT.

The table lists this clonotype with a few counts. This chain joins TRBV6-5 and TRBJ1-2; D is ambiguous. Germline values: CDR1 MNHEY, CDR2 SVGAGI. V lost 1 base and J lost 7, with 7 bases in between. This CDR3 has 12 amino acids. The CDR3 nucleotides are TGTGCCAGCAGTTACTTAAATGGTGGCTACACCTTC. This gives the protein CASSYLNGGYTF.

The J gene is TRBJ2-1, the V gene TRBV5-5; 10 nucleotides agree with TRBD1. This CDR3 spans 16 amino acids. J was trimmed by 2 bases and V by 4 bases; bases with no gene match: 6. Germline CDR1 and CDR2: SGHKS and YYEKEE (reference sequence). In DNA form, the CDR3 reads TGTGCCAGCAGCAATACCGGGACAGGGGCCTACAATGAGCAGTTCTTC. This translates into CASSNTGTGAYNEQFF.

The genes are TRBV12-3 or TRBV12-4 and TRBJ1-4; D gene ambiguous. V was shortened by 3 bases and J by 4 bases, with 9 bases between the two germline ends. The CDR3 totals 14 residues. The CDR3: CASSFTGLNEKLFF. CDR3 nucleotides: TGTGCCAGCAGTTTTACCGGGCTTAATGAAAAACTGTTTTTT.

This clonotype was picked up a small number of times. V usage is TRBV5-1 and J usage is TRBJ1-2; D uncertain. The CDR3 is 15 amino acids. The germline V gene has CDR1 SGHRS and CDR2 YFSETQ. V was shortened by 0 bases and J by 2 bases, with 11 bases between the two germline ends. DNA of the CDR3: TGCGCCAGCAGCTTGGCCAATACAGAGAACTATGGCTACACCTTC. As protein: CASSLANTENYGYTF.

This clonotype is deemed medium-sized. The rearrangement uses TRBV29-1 and TRBJ1-2, with no clear D. The germline V gene encodes CDR1 SQVTM and CDR2 ANQGSEA. V shed 3 bases and J shed 8 bases, with 16 bases lying between them. The CDR3 is 13 residues long. The CDR3 reads CSVEARIHPGYTF. The CDR3 bases are TGCAGCGTTGAGGCCAGGATCCACCCCGGCTACACCTTC.

J is TRBJ1-3 and V is TRBV12-3 or TRBV12-4; D is ambiguous. The V end lost 1 base, the J end lost 4 bases, and 2 bases lay between the germline ends. The CDR3 spans 12 residues. The CDR3 here is CASSLDGNTIYF. The CDR3 nucleotides are TGTGCCAGCAGTTTAGACGGAAACACCATATATTTT.

This clonotype is medium-sized in the sample. This chain uses TRBV29-1 with TRBJ2-7; 8 bases are a match to TRBD2. In germline, CDR1 is SQVTM, CDR2 ANQGSEA. Trimming at V came to 0 bases and at J to 5 bases, leaving 6 bases not matched to a gene. The CDR3 has 14 amino acids. Here the CDR3 DNA reads TGCAGCGTTGAAGATACGGGAGGGCCGCACGAGCAGTACTTC. Protein: CSVEDTGGPHEQYF.

This clonotype was counted a single time. The V and J genes are TRBV7-9 and TRBJ2-1; D might be TRBD1 (6 bases). This CDR3 is built from 15 residues. Germline V lookup: CDR1 SEHNR, CDR2 FQNEAQ (reference sequence). V was pared by 5 bases and J by 5 bases, with 16 bases between. CDR3 sequence reads: CASSPPGDPNNEQFF. In DNA form, the CDR3 reads TGTGCCAGCAGCCCGCCAGGGGACCCCAACAATGAGCAGTTCTTC.

In its sample, this clonotype is medium-sized. The CDR3 DNA reads as TGTGCCAGTAGTTACCGTGACAGGGTTGTACGTAATGAGCAGTTCTTC. Amino acids: CASSYRDRVVRNEQFF. The chain links TRBV19 to TRBJ2-1, with 7 positions matching TRBD1. V was clipped by 5 bases and J by 7 bases; unmatched bases: 14. Germline CDR1 is LNHDA and CDR2 is SQIVND (reference sequence). This CDR3 spans 16 amino acids.

This clonotype qualifies as medium-sized. The chain couples TRBV6-1 to TRBJ2-1; D might be TRBD2 (6 bases). CDR1 is MNHNS, CDR2 SASEGT, per germline. V gave up 0 bases and J gave up 10 bases, with 10 bases separating them. CDR3 size: 13 residues. The CDR3, as DNA: TGTGCCAGCAGTGAAGCGCTTGGGGGGGAGCAGTTCTTC. Amino acid sequence: CASSEALGGEQFF.

The V call is TRBV27, the J call TRBJ2-7; D gene unclear. This CDR3 is 14 amino acids long. Germline V CDR1 and CDR2: MNHEY, SMNVEV (reference sequence). Trimming took 6 bases from V and 5 from J, leaving 17 bases between them. The CDR3 coding sequence is TGTGCCAGCAGCTCCCAAACATCTTCCCACGAGCAGTACTTC. Amino acid sequence: CASSSQTSSHEQYF.

V and J are TRBV12-3 or TRBV12-4 and TRBJ1-2; D is unclear. Deletions cut 6 bases from V and 8 bases from J, with 13 bases between. The CDR3 length is 12 residues. The CDR3 here is CASSPTPGGYTF. The CDR3 bases are TGTGCCAGCAGCCCGACCCCCGGGGGCTACACCTTC.

The genes are TRBV29-1 and TRBJ2-1; 7 bases are a match to TRBD1. Germline-derived CDR1 and CDR2 are SQVTM and ANQGSEA. This CDR3 contains 15 residues. Trimming at V came to 5 bases and at J to 0 bases, leaving 7 bases not matched to a gene. The CDR3, as DNA: TGCAGCGTTCCGGACAGGTCAAGCTCCTACAATGAGCAGTTCTTC. It specifies CSVPDRSSSYNEQFF.

J is TRBJ1-6 and V is TRBV12-3 or TRBV12-4; D unclear. V was pared by 2 bases and J by 9 bases, with 8 bases between. The CDR3 totals 13 residues. The CDR3 region is CASSLRWGSPLHF. The CDR3 DNA reads TGTGCCAGCAGTTTAAGGTGGGGTTCACCCCTCCACTTT.

Details on this clonotype: Possible read error: a much larger clone is one base away. This chain connects TRBV27 to TRBJ2-3; D unclear. V lost 6 bases to trimming and J lost 1 base, with 14 bases between them. Germline CDR1 and CDR2: MNHEY and SMNVEV (reference sequence). This CDR3 has 15 residues. CDR3 sequence reads: CASSRWERGTDTQYF. The CDR3 DNA is TGTGCCAGCAGCAGATGGGAAAGGGGCACAGATACGCAGTATTTT.